This entry lists 10 T cell receptor beta chains sequenced from one sample in a study of immune heterogeneity within non-small cell lung tumors. The TCR beta CDR3 region underwent multiplex PCR amplification with 32 V and 13 J primers. TCRdb analysed the multiplex PCR reads with MiXCR anew, one entry per CDR3 protein. The table records over 9,500 distinct CDR3 sequences, roughly 22% of them present only once. Template input, which was bulk tumor genomic DNA, totaled 600 to 700 ng per sample. Surgical sampling yielded several biopsies per primary tumor (spaced far apart). Curative surgical treatment was performed in patients who had newly diagnosed, untreated non-small cell lung cancer. Sequenced: lung tumor tissue. The receptors derive from a man aged 60 to 69 with non-small cell lung cancer.

To note about this clonotype: It may be a read error: a sequence one base away is much more abundant. The chain links TRBV2 to TRBJ1-2, with TRBD1 as a possible D gene (6 bases). CDR3 length equals 16 residues. The germline CDR1 and CDR2 sequences are SNHLY and FYNNEI. V lost 1 base and J 9 bases, leaving 21 bases between the germline ends. CDR3 protein: CASSEEGDGGPLCYTF. The DNA of the CDR3 is TGTGCCAGCAGTGAAGAGGGGGACGGAGGCCCTCTTTGCTACACCTTC.

Notes on this clonotype: A much larger clone lies one base from this, so it may be a read error. The chain is built from TRBV28 and TRBJ2-1; weak D call: TRBD2 (5 bases). This CDR3 is built from 14 residues. The germline gives CDR1 MDHEN, CDR2 SYDVKM. CDR3 DNA sequence: TGTGCCAGCAGACATAGCGAGTCCTACGATGAGCAGTTCTTC. Encoded protein: CASRHSESYDEQFF. The variable domain in full, with the rest retrieved from reference TRBV28 and TRBJ2-1, is DVKVTQSSRYLVKRTGEKVFLECVQDMDHENMFWYRQDPGLGLRLIYFSYDVKMKEKGDIPEGYSVSREKKERFSLILESASTNQTSMYLCASRHSESYDEQFFGPGTRLTVL.

About this clonotype: Relative to the germline gene, one junction end is altered; a read error may explain this. V usage is TRBV12-3 or TRBV12-4 and J usage is TRBJ1-2; D unresolved. The CDR3 contains 11 residues. The CDR3, as DNA: TGTGTCAGCAGCTCCCTCTATGGCTACACCTTC. Its protein product is CVSSSLYGYTF.

By frequency in the sample, this clonotype is medium-sized (0.01 to 0.1%). CDR3 sequence (DNA): TGTGCCAGTAGTATGATTACGACAGAGAGGTCTTTCTTT. This sequence encodes CASSMITTERSFF. The chain has TRBV19 and TRBJ1-1, with D possibly TRBD1 on 5 matching bases. CDR1 LNHDA and CDR2 SQIVND come from the germline V gene (reference sequence). This CDR3 region has 13 residues. V gave up 3 bases and J gave up 12 bases, with 17 bases separating them.

By share of the sample, this clonotype is medium-sized. The genes are TRBV7-9 and TRBJ2-7, with 9 bases aligning to TRBD1. After removal of 2 bases from V and 1 base from J, the junction contained 9 bases not matched to a gene. CDR3 size: 17 residues. Germline CDR1 reads SEHNR; CDR2 reads FQNEAQ (reference sequence). The CDR3 loop is CASSLKGSGQGSYEQYF. CDR3 sequence (DNA): TGTGCCAGCAGCTTAAAGGGATCGGGACAGGGTTCCTACGAGCAGTACTTC.

A few counts support this clonotype. This chain links TRBV6-1 with TRBJ2-7, with a tentative D call TRBD2 (5 bases). The V gene lost 6 bases and the J gene lost 0 bases, with 9 bases spanning the gap. Germline V gene data show CDR1 as MNHNS and CDR2 as SASEGT. The CDR3 totals 13 residues. CDR3 in amino acids: CASSLGDSYEQYF. Here the CDR3 DNA reads TGTGCCAGCAGCCTGGGAGACTCCTACGAGCAGTACTTC.

This chain uses TRBV20-1 with TRBJ2-1; 12 bases are shared with TRBD2. Germline CDR1 is DFQATT and CDR2 is SNEGSKA (reference sequence). The CDR3 spans 17 residues. Trimming cost V 6 bases and J 6 bases; bases outside gene matches: 15. As DNA, the CDR3 is TGCAGTGCGACTAAGACTAGCGGGGGACTAGCACGCAATGAGCAGTTCTTC. Translation: CSATKTSGGLARNEQFF.

This clonotype is judged medium-sized. This chain uses TRBV7-8 with TRBJ2-1, with D maybe TRBD1 (5 bases). V was trimmed by 1 base and J by 4 bases, leaving 8 bases between them. Germline lookup yields CDR1 SGHVS and CDR2 FQNEAQ. This CDR3 has 14 residues. The DNA of the CDR3 is TGTGCCAGCAGCTTAGGGGGCCGATACAATGAGCAGTTCTTC. This gives the protein CASSLGGRYNEQFF. Looking up the rest from reference TRBV7-8 and TRBJ2-1 gives the full variable domain: GAGVSQSPRYKVAKRGQDVALRCDPISGHVSLFWYQQALGQGPEFLTYFQNEAQLDKSGLPSDRFFAERPEGSVSTLKIQRTQQEDSAVYLCASSLGGRYNEQFFGPGTRLTVL.

The table lists this clonotype with many counts. The genes are TRBV5-1 and TRBJ1-5, with TRBD1 identical over 12 bases. V dropped 3 bases and J dropped 2; count of bases not matched to a gene: 9. Germline-derived CDR1 and CDR2 are SGHRS and YFSETQ. The CDR3 spans 18 residues. The CDR3 sequence: CASSSPGQGASGNQPQHF. CDR3 nucleotides: TGCGCCAGCAGCTCTCCGGGACAGGGGGCGTCGGGCAATCAGCCCCAGCATTTT.

The chain recombines TRBV7-8 with TRBJ1-5; D call uncertain. V shed 3 bases and J shed 1 base, with 10 bases lying between them. The germline V gene has CDR1 SGHVS and CDR2 FQNEAQ. This CDR3 spans 15 amino acids. This chain's CDR3 is CASSLWEGSNQPQHF. The CDR3 DNA reads TGTGCCAGCAGCTTGTGGGAAGGAAGCAATCAGCCCCAGCATTTT.